The source of this TCR beta chain is a study of beta chain features in type 1 diabetes. This clone was counted a few times. As yet, its antigen is unknown. Sorting that relied on CD45RO/CCR7/CD25/CD127/CD95/CD27 yielded CD4+ naive, central memory, regulatory and stem cell-like memory cells. Study-wide results and limits: TCRB rearrangement may or may not be influenced by HLA type; here this remained unresolved. Among all four CD4+ subsets, Type 1 diabetes patients had TCRB CDR3s that were moderately but significantly shorter.

Isolated RNA was reverse transcribed in full, so expressed TCRB transcripts were sequenced. Sequenced by immunoSEQ multiplex PCR; TCRdb stores in-frame clones only, minus some. The sample shows about 240,000 clones, about 25% of them seen only once. The length of the CDR3 is 18 residues. CDR1 and CDR2 from the germline V gene are MDHEN and SYDVKM. The V and J ends lost 4 bases and 0 bases, in that order; junction bases with no gene match: 11. The sequenced sample was central memory CD4+ T cells from blood. The sequence derives from a man in his thirties or forties in good health. The rearrangement links TRBV28 to TRBJ2-1, with 8 bases matching TRBD2. The CDR3 DNA follows: TGTGCCAGCAGTTCAATAAGGGCGGGAGGCCGCTCCTACAATGAGCAGTTCTTC. Translation: CASSSIRAGGRSYNEQFF.